The 14 T cell receptor beta chains listed next were all sequenced from one sample in a study of cytomegalovirus exposure and HLA in healthy donors. Sequencing used immunoSEQ multiplex PCR; TCRdb keeps in-frame clones, though not all of them. The sample consists of 150,000 to 200,000 clones, about 82% of them appearing once. The sample taken for sequencing was PBMCs. All receptors derive from a woman aged 18-29 years in good health and CMV-seronegative.

The chain links TRBV7-9 to TRBJ1-2; a possible D gene is TRBD1 (5 bases). Per germline, CDR1 SEHNR and CDR2 FQNEAQ (reference sequence). The CDR3 is 13 residues long. Trimming cost V 1 base and J 3 bases, with 6 bases left between them. For the CDR3, the DNA is TGTGCCAGCAGCTTAGGGGGCGACTATGGCTACACCTTC. Translation gives CASSLGGDYGYTF.

This chain joins TRBV5-1 and TRBJ2-3, with unresolved D. V was trimmed by 6 bases and J by 0 bases, leaving 11 bases between them. The CDR3 is 14 amino acids. Germline V gene data show CDR1 as SGHRS and CDR2 as YFSETQ. The CDR3 sequence is CASKFTSSTDTQYF. DNA for the CDR3: TGCGCCAGCAAATTCACAAGTAGCACAGATACGCAGTATTTT.

The V call is TRBV10-3, the J call TRBJ2-7; weak D call: TRBD2 (6 bases). Germline V gene sequence: CDR1 ENHRY, CDR2 SYGVKD. The length of the CDR3 is 13 residues. V was shortened by 2 bases and J by 3 bases, with 8 bases between the two germline ends. The CDR3 bases are TGTGCCATCAGTGAGGGGACTCTCTACGAGCAGTACTTC. This translates into CAISEGTLYEQYF.

This clone was seen once. V gene TRBV7-2 combines with J gene TRBJ2-6, with a tentative D call TRBD2 (5 bases). Trimming took off 1 base at V and 9 bases at J, with 13 bases between the two ends. This CDR3 is 15 amino acids long. The germline CDR1 and CDR2 sequences are SGHTA and FQGNSA. CDR3 coding DNA: TGTGCCAGCAGCTTAGTCGTGGGAGCAGTCAACGTCCTGACTTTC. Its protein is CASSLVVGAVNVLTF.

The V and J genes are TRBV5-4 and TRBJ1-2, with D perhaps matching TRBD1 (6 bases). This CDR3 spans 13 amino acids. Germline loops: CDR1 SGHNT, CDR2 YYREEE (reference sequence). V was shortened by 2 bases and J by 3 bases, with 8 bases between the two germline ends. The CDR3 DNA reads as TGTGCCAGCAGCTTAGCAGGGGACTATGGCTACACCTTC. This codes for CASSLAGDYGYTF.

V usage is TRBV11-2 and J usage is TRBJ2-5; TRBD2 agrees at 8 bases. The CDR3 is 14 residues long. Germline V lookup: CDR1 SGHAT, CDR2 FQNNGV. The V segment lost 0 bases and the J segment 7 bases; nucleotides outside the gene matches: 4. As DNA, the CDR3 is TGTGCCAGCAGCTTAGAGGCTAGCGGGCGGACCCAGTACTTC. Translation gives CASSLEASGRTQYF.

This chain links TRBV15 with TRBJ1-1; possible D gene TRBD1, 6 bases. CDR1 is LNHNV, CDR2 YYDKDF, per germline (reference sequence). V gave up 6 bases and J gave up 1 base, with 12 bases separating them. The CDR3 consists of 14 residues. CDR3 loop: CATRGGLKNTEAFF. DNA for the CDR3: TGTGCCACCAGGGGGGGGCTTAAGAACACTGAAGCTTTCTTT.

This chain joins TRBV19 and TRBJ2-7; 8 bases are shared with TRBD1. This CDR3 contains 15 residues. The V segment lost 2 bases and the J segment 3 bases; nucleotides outside the gene matches: 6. Germline CDR1 is LNHDA and CDR2 is SQIVND (reference sequence). The CDR3 coding sequence is TGTGCCAGTAGTATACTCGGACAGGGAGGCTACGAGCAGTACTTC. It codes for CASSILGQGGYEQYF. Together with reference TRBV19 and TRBJ2-7, the CDR3 gives the full variable domain: DGGITQSPKYLFRKEGQNVTLSCEQNLNHDAMYWYRQDPGQGLRLIYYSQIVNDFQKGDIAEGYSVSREKKESFPLTVTSAQKNPTAFYLCASSILGQGGYEQYFGPGTRLTVT.

The chain has TRBV7-9 and TRBJ2-1; the match to TRBD1 covers 12 bases. CDR3 size: 18 residues. Germline CDR1 is SEHNR and CDR2 is FQNEAQ (reference sequence). The junction had 13 bases not matched to a gene; V was cut back by 3 bases and J by 7 bases. The CDR3 region has the DNA TGTGCCAGCAGCTTTTTTGGATTCTCGGGACAGGGGGCGAATGAGCAGTTCTTC. As protein: CASSFFGFSGQGANEQFF.

V is TRBV28 and J is TRBJ2-7; a weak D match, TRBD2 (5 bases). V lost 6 bases and J lost 0, with 18 bases in between. Looked up from germline, CDR1 is MDHEN and CDR2 is SYDVKM. CDR3 length: 16 amino acids. CDR3 protein: CASRKLTGSSSYEQYF. In nucleotides, the CDR3 is TGTGCCAGCAGGAAATTGACGGGATCAAGCTCCTACGAGCAGTACTTC.

DNA for the CDR3: TGTGCCAGCAGCGAGACAGGGTGGTTTTACAATGAGCAGTTCTTC. Its protein product is CASSETGWFYNEQFF. The chain recombines TRBV2 with TRBJ2-1, with TRBD1 identical over 7 bases. J lost 4 bases, V lost 6 bases, and 9 bases had no gene match. Per the germline V gene, CDR1 is SNHLY and CDR2 is FYNNEI. This CDR3 contains 15 residues.

This chain uses TRBV5-1 with TRBJ1-1; the D gene is possibly TRBD1 (5 bases). Germline V gives CDR1 SGHRS, CDR2 YFSETQ. The CDR3 spans 14 residues. With 4 bases removed from V and 4 bases from J, the gap between germline ends came to 14 bases. CDR3 amino acids: CASSPGGFGTEAFF. CDR3 nucleotide sequence: TGCGCCAGCAGCCCCGGGGGGTTCGGCACTGAAGCTTTCTTT.

This clone has only a few counts. Other nucleotide sequences from this sample produce the same CDR3. V and J are TRBV6-5 and TRBJ1-1, with TRBD1 as a possible D gene (5 bases). Trimming pared 2 bases from V and 1 base from J, leaving 8 bases between. Germline V gene lookup returns CDR1 MNHEY and CDR2 SVGAGI. The CDR3 has 14 amino acids. The DNA for the CDR3 is TGTGCCAGCAGTTACCTGCAGGGGAACACTGAAGCTTTCTTT. This encodes CASSYLQGNTEAFF.

The CDR3 sequence: CASSVWGSGNQPQHF. As DNA, the CDR3 is TGTGCCAGCAGTGTTTGGGGCAGCGGGAATCAGCCCCAGCATTTT. The rearrangement joins TRBV5-5 to TRBJ1-5; D perhaps matches TRBD1 (5 bases). Trimming pared 5 bases from V and 4 bases from J, leaving 16 bases between. Germline V gives CDR1 SGHKS, CDR2 YYEKEE (reference sequence). This CDR3 is built from 15 residues.